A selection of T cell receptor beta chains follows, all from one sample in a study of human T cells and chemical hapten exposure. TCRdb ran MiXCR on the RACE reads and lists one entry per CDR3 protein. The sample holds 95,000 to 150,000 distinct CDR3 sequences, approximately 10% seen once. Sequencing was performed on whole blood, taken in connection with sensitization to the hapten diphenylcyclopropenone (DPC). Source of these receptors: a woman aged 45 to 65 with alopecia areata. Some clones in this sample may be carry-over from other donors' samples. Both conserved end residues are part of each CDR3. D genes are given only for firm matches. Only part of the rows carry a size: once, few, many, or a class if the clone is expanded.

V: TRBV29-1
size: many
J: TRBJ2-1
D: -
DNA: TGCAGCGTTGGGAGCGGATACAATGAGCAGTTCTTC
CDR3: CSVGSGYNEQFF

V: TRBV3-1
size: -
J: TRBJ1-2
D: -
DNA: TGTGCCAGCAGCCCCCCCAGCCCGGGGGCTAACTATGGCTACACCTTC
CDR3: CASSPPSPGANYGYTF

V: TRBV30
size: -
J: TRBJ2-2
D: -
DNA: TGTGCCTGGAGGTTGGGGCGGACCGGGGAGCTGTTTTTT
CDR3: CAWRLGRTGELFF

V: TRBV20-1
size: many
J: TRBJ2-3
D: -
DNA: TGCAGTGCTAGACCGGTAGAAGATACGCAGTATTTT
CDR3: CSARPVEDTQYF

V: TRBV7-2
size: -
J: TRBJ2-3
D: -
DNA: TGTGCCAGCAGTGAAAGCGGGTCCCGCACAGATACGCAGTATTTT
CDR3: CASSESGSRTDTQYF

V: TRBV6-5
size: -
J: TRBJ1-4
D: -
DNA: TGTGCCAGCAACCCGCATCCTGGGACGTACCTGACTGAAAAACTGTTTTTT
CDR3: CASNPHPGTYLTEKLFF

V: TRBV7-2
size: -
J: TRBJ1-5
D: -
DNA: TGTGCCAGCAGCTTTAAGGGGGGGAATCAGCCCCAGCATTTT
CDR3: CASSFKGGNQPQHF

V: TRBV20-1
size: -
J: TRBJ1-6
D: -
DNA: TGCAGTGCTAGAGATAACAGGGAGAGCTCCTATAATTCACCCCTCCACTTT
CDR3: CSARDNRESSYNSPLHF

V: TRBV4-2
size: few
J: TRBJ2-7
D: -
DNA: TGTGCCAGCAGCCCATCCGGGGGTGTCACCTACGAGCAGTACTTC
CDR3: CASSPSGGVTYEQYF

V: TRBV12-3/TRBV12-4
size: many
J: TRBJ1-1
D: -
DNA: TGTGCCAGCAGCCCACGGCAGGGTCCTGAAGCTTTCTTT
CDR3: CASSPRQGPEAFF

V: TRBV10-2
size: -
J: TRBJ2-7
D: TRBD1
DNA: TGCGCCAGCAAGAGCCTACCGGGACAGATTTTTTACGAGCAGTACTTC
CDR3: CASKSLPGQIFYEQYF

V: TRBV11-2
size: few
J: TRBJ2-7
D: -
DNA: TGTGCCAGCAGCTCTGGGACACCGCGGGACGAGCAGTACTTC
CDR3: CASSSGTPRDEQYF

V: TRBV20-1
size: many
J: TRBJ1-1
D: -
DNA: TGCAGTGCTAGGGCAGGACAGATCAACACTGAAGCTTTCTTT
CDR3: CSARAGQINTEAFF

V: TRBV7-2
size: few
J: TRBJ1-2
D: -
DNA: TGTGCCAGCAGCCGCTTTTCGAAGTTCACTAACTATGGCTACACCTTC
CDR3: CASSRFSKFTNYGYTF

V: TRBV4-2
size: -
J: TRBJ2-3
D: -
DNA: TGTGCCAGCAGCCCTCCCAGGATGGATACGCAGTATTTT
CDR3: CASSPPRMDTQYF

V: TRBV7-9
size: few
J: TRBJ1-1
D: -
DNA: TGTGCCAGCAGCTTAGAGGAACAGGGCGTGAACACTGAAGCTTTCTTT
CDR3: CASSLEEQGVNTEAFF

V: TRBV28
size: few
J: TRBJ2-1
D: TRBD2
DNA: TGTGCCAGCAGCTTCCTAGCGGGAGGGCTCTACAATGAGCAGTTCTTC
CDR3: CASSFLAGGLYNEQFF

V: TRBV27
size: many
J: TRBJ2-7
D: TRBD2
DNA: TGTGCCAGCCGCCTAGCGGGAGGATACGAGCAGTACTTC
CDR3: CASRLAGGYEQYF

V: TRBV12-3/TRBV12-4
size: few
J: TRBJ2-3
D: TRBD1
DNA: TGTGCCAGCGGCGCTGGGACAGATCGTCGGCAGTATTTT
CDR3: CASGAGTDRRQYF

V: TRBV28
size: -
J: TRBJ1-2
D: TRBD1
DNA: TGTGCCAGCAGTCCCGTTCTGACAGGGGGTTTCTATGGCTACACCTTC
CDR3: CASSPVLTGGFYGYTF

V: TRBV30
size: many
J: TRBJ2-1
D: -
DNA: TGTGCCTGGAGCAGGAGCTCCTACAATGAGCAGTTCTTC
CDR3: CAWSRSSYNEQFF

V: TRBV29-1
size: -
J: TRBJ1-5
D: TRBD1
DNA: TGCAGCGCTGATCGGACAGGGGGATCTCAGCCCCAGCATTTT
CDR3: CSADRTGGSQPQHF

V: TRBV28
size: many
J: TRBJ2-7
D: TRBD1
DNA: TGTGCCAGCAGTCCCGGGGACAGTTACGAGCAGTACTTC
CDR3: CASSPGDSYEQYF

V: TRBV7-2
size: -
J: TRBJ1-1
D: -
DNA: TGTGCCAGCAGCTTTACCGGGACGACCCACACTGAAGCTTTCTTT
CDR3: CASSFTGTTHTEAFF

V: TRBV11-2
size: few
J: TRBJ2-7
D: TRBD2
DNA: TGTGCCAGCAGCTTAGGGGGACTAGCGGGGGAGCAGTACTTC
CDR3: CASSLGGLAGEQYF

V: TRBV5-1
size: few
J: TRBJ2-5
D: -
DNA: TGCGCCAGCAGCTTGAAAGGGTCAGAGACCCAGTACTTC
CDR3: CASSLKGSETQYF

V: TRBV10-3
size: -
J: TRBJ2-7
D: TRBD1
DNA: TGTGCCATCAGGGACAGGGAATTCGAGTACGAGCAGTACTTC
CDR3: CAIRDREFEYEQYF

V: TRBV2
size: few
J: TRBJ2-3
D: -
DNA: TGTGCCAGCAGCCCACCCTTTGAGGATACGCAGTATTTT
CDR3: CASSPPFEDTQYF

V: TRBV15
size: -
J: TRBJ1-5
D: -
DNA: TGTGCCAGTACCCGCGATAGCAATCAGCCCCAGCATTTT
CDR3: CASTRDSNQPQHF

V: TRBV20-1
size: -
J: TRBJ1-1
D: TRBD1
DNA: TGCAGTGCTAGTCCCAGGGGGCTAAGCACTGAAGCTTTCTTT
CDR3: CSASPRGLSTEAFF

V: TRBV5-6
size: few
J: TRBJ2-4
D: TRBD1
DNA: TGTGCCAGCAGCTGGGGCTCCGGGACAGGGAACATTCAGTACTTC
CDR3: CASSWGSGTGNIQYF

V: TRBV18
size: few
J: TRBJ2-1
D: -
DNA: TGTGCCAGCTCCCCCCTCCCGATGGGCGACAATGAGCAGTTCTTC
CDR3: CASSPLPMGDNEQFF

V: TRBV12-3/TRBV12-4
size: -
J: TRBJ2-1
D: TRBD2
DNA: TGTGCCAGCAGTCTATTAGCGGGGGGGGCAGGGGAGCAGTTCTTC
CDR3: CASSLLAGGAGEQFF

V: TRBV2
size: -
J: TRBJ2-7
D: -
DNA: TGTGCCAGCAGAGAACAGGGCCCCTACGAGCAGTACTTC
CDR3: CASREQGPYEQYF

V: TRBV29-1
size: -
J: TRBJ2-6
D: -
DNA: TGCAGCGTTGAAGTCGGCTCCGGGGCCAACGTCCTGACTTTC
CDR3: CSVEVGSGANVLTF

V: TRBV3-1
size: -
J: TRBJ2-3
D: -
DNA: TGTGCCAGCAGCCACCACAGAGCGCGGCCAGATACGCAGTATTTT
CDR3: CASSHHRARPDTQYF

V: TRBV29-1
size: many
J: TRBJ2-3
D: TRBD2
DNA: TGCAGCGTTGAACTAGCGGGAGAGGGAGATACGCAGTATTTT
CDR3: CSVELAGEGDTQYF

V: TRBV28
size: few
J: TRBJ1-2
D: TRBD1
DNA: TGTGCCAGCAGCTCCGGACAGGGCTCCTATGGCTACACCTTC
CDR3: CASSSGQGSYGYTF

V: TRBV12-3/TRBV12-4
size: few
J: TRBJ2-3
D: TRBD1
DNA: TGTGCCAGCAGCGGGACAGGACGAGATACGCAGTATTTT
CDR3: CASSGTGRDTQYF

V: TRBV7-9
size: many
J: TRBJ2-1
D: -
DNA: TGTGCCAGCACCTCCACGGTGGAGGGGGAGCAGTTCTTC
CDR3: CASTSTVEGEQFF

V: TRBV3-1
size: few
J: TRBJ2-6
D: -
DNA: TGTGCCAGCAGCCAAGGGGGGGCTGGATCTGGGGCCAACGTCCTGACTTTC
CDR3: CASSQGGAGSGANVLTF

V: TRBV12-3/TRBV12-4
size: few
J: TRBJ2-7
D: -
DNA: TGTGCCAGCAGTCCCTCGAGTGGCAGCCCCTACGAGCAGTACTTC
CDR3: CASSPSSGSPYEQYF

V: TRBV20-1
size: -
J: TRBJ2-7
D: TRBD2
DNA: TGCAGTGCTAGAGCCTTGAGCGGGATCGTTACCTACGAGCAGTACTTC
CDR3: CSARALSGIVTYEQYF

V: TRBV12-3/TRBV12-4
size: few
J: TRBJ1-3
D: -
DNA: TGTGCCAGCAGTTTACTTCGGGGGTCTGGAAACACCATATATTTT
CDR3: CASSLLRGSGNTIYF

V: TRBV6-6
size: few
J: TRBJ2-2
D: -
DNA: TGTGCCAGCAGTTACTTCGTAGGGAAGAGAACCGGGGAGCTGTTTTTT
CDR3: CASSYFVGKRTGELFF